Listed below are T cell receptor beta chains from one sample, sequenced in a study of cytomegalovirus exposure and HLA in healthy donors. Data came from immunoSEQ multiplex PCR; TCRdb stores just in-frame clones and leaves some out. The sample includes 150,000 to 200,000 clones, 80% to 85% of them seen just once. Specimen: PBMCs. All receptors derive from a woman in her 40s in good health and CMV-seronegative. CDR3s leave out the opening cysteine and the closing phenylalanine or tryptophan. Each record gives: V gene, J gene, CDR3 protein.

TRBV28,TRBJ2-7,ASSFGQREQY
TRBV7-9,TRBJ1-1,ASSLAGGATEAF
TRBV6-1,TRBJ2-5,ASSEGTSGLATQY
TRBV19,TRBJ2-1,ASSRAMESPTYNEQF
TRBV9,TRBJ1-6,ASSVQGFYNSPLH
TRBV9,TRBJ2-2,ASSVWASGELF
TRBV5-6,TRBJ1-2,ASSLKGASNYGYT
TRBV7-9,TRBJ2-1,ASSLSRRASGYNEQF
TRBV29-1,TRBJ1-2,SVELETNYGYT
TRBV5-4,TRBJ1-2,ASSLAGQGGGYT
TRBV19,TRBJ2-1,ASSILTSGTRGQF
TRBV7-9,TRBJ1-2,SSSLAAEANYGYT
TRBV10-3,TRBJ1-3,AARDSSGNTIY
TRBV16,TRBJ1-5,ASSQNWANREGPQH
TRBV5-1,TRBJ2-5,ASSLAGETQY
TRBV5-4,TRBJ2-3,ASSPIRVSSTDTQY
TRBV6-5,TRBJ1-2,ASNRIQGYGYT
TRBV7-2,TRBJ2-1,ASSPGLMNEQF
TRBV11-3,TRBJ2-1,ASSPGVVDSYNEQF
TRBV7-2,TRBJ1-2,ASSFPRPDRGMGYT
TRBV6-4,TRBJ2-3,ASSRTGGTDTQY
TRBV30,TRBJ1-2,AWTPDSHNYGYT
TRBV19,TRBJ2-6,ASRASGTFASGANVLT
TRBV15,TRBJ2-2,ACGGQTYTGELF
TRBV5-4,TRBJ1-2,ASSLQLGRRDSGYT
TRBV10-3,TRBJ1-2,AISGDRESYGYT
TRBV11-2,TRBJ2-3,ASSLLAPTADTQY
TRBV9,TRBJ2-5,ASSGQGLAGQETQY
TRBV7-3,TRBJ2-1,ASSSTGSSEQF
TRBV10-2,TRBJ2-2,ASRRRAGDVGSGELF
TRBV5-4,TRBJ1-1,ASSLKNRNTEAF
TRBV19,TRBJ2-3,ASSKGLRTGGDTQY
TRBV5-4,TRBJ2-2,ASSQPGGAGELF
TRBV7-2,TRBJ2-1,ASSLAPGLAYNEQF
TRBV29-1,TRBJ2-1,SVKKGLGEQF
TRBV7-8,NA,ASSPLGAMPGEQY
TRBV15,TRBJ2-5,ATSRAVQETQY
TRBV4-1,TRBJ1-1,ASSPTQGLGAF
TRBV28,TRBJ2-2,ASSTRVKELF
TRBV6-5,TRBJ2-1,ASSSGTAVYNEQF